This T cell receptor beta chain is from a study of Graves' ophthalmopathy and Graves' hyperthyroidism (dated by TCRdb to 2016 to 2019). A note on the overall study: Peripheral blood was collected before any treatment was given, at the time of initial diagnosis. The study used TCR beta repertoire signatures to distinguish Graves' ophthalmopathy from Graves' hyperthyroidism and to predict progression to ophthalmopathy. In total, 120 to 150 blood samples were TCR-sequenced: fewer than 50 ophthalmopathy, roughly 80 hyperthyroidism and some 17 hyperthyroidism-to-ophthalmopathy patients. To explore V-J signatures that separate ophthalmopathy from hyperthyroidism, a discovery set of about 96 patients was enrolled, consisting of roughly 45 with ophthalmopathy and some 56 with stable hyperthyroidism. The independent validation cohort included under 20 hyperthyroidism patients plus 17 patients who later progressed from hyperthyroidism to ophthalmopathy. In over 5 hyperthyroidism patients, the T-cell repertoires found in thyroid tissue were compared with those found in blood. Following sample collection, hyperthyroidism patients were given methimazole at a starting dose of 30 mg daily, and ophthalmopathy patients were given high-dose intravenous methylprednisolone.

For repertoire sequencing, the TCR beta CDR3 regions were amplified from RNA transcripts. HTBI primers and the Qiagen OneStep RT-PCR kit were used in a first-round RT-PCR, which was followed by a second-round multiplex PCR, size selection and purification. Sequencing of the libraries was carried out on an Illumina HiSeq2000 in paired-end mode with 100 bp reads. In the authors' own workflow: SOAPnuke was used for read processing, and reads with adapters, uncalled bases, a mean Phred below 15, or no exact constant-primer or identifier match were discarded. COPE v1.2.5 was used to merge the high-quality paired reads. Each unique nucleotide sequence was treated as a clonotype, and MiTCR v1.1 was used to align the clonotypes to the IMGT TRB V, D and J references. The analysis was limited to V-J combinations with a frequency above 0.0001, which together covered about 99% of repertoires. A TCR clonal expansion and chaos score per V-J combination was defined as the ratio of F50 clonal expansion to chaos observed in the TCRdist matrix. Welch's t-statistics and random forest were used to reduce the features to approximately 13 V-J combinations, which were then used as input to a naive Bayes classifier. The similarity between thyroid and blood repertoires was quantified using the Morisita-Horn index. TCRdb redid the processing of the public reads, applying fastp at Q25 and MiXCR, and retained in-frame beta chains. Rows matching on CDR3 protein sequence are summarized as one entry with the most common DNA and genes. TCRdb, not the original authors, processed these V and J calls. The sample data list 230,000 or so distinct CDR3 sequences, and around 50% of these were observed just once. The top ten clonotypes cover approximately 51% of the sample.

The investigation overall reported the following: No statistical method was used to set the sample size in advance, and the investigators knew which group each participant was assigned to. The 13-signature model separated ophthalmopathy from stable hyperthyroidism with 87.88% sensitivity and about 81% specificity in cross-validation, and 80%/75% in the test set. Most expanded thyroid clonotypes with a frequency above 0.001 also appeared in blood, which suggests that blood repertoires may reflect the immune response in the thyroid. In validation, the model predicted ophthalmopathy progression with about 70% sensitivity and roughly 72% specificity; eleven to twelve predicted patients were CT-confirmed with GO in a median of 6.5 months.

Patients with ophthalmopathy had moderately to severely active disease, with a Clinical Activity Score of 3 or more, a NOSPECS grade of 4 or more, and a disease duration of less than 3 months. Patients with other autoimmune diseases, uncontrolled infections, pregnancy or lactation were excluded from the study. Clinical symptoms, serum thyroxine, TRAb, thyroid ultrasound and orbital computed tomography formed the basis of the diagnosis. PBMCs were isolated from 10 ml of fresh peripheral blood by Ficoll-Paque density gradient centrifugation. Total RNA was extracted with Trizol reagent and quality-checked on an Agilent 2100 Bioanalyzer. Trimmed from V: 0 bases; trimmed from J: 2 bases; junction bases lacking a gene match: 3. The CDR3 sequence holds 15 residues, the cysteine and phenylalanine included. The DNA shown is the 45-base CDR3, in frame from base 1. CDR1 and CDR2, per the germline V gene, are LGHNA and YSLEER.

Of note for this clonotype: Its antigen is unknown. Base qualities are not provided; no much larger clone lies one nucleotide away.

The sequence links TRBV4-3 to TRBJ2-7; 8 nucleotides in the junction match TRBD2. The sample comprised peripheral blood. This receptor was identified in an adult man with Graves' ophthalmopathy. The DNA is as follows: TGCGCCAGCAGCCAAGAGCTAGCGGGTGCCTACGAGCAGTACTTC. Translated, this gives CASSQELAGAYEQYF.